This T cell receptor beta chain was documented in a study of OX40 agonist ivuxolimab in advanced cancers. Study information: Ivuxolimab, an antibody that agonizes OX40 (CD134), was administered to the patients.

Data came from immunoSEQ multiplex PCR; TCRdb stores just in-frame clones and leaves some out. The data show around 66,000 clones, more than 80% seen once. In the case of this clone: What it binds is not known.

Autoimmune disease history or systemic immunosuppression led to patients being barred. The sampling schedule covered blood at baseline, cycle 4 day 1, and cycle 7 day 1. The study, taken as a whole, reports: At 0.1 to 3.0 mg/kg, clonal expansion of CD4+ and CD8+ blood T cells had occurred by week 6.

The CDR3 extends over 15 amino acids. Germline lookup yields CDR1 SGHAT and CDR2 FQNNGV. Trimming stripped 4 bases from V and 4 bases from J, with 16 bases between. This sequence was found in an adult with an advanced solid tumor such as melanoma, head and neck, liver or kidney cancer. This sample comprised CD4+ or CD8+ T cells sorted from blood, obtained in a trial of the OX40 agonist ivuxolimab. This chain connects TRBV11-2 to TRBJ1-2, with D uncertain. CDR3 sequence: CASSSVAGGRYGYTF. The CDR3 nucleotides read TGTGCCAGCAGCTCAGTCGCAGGTGGGCGCTATGGCTACACCTTC.